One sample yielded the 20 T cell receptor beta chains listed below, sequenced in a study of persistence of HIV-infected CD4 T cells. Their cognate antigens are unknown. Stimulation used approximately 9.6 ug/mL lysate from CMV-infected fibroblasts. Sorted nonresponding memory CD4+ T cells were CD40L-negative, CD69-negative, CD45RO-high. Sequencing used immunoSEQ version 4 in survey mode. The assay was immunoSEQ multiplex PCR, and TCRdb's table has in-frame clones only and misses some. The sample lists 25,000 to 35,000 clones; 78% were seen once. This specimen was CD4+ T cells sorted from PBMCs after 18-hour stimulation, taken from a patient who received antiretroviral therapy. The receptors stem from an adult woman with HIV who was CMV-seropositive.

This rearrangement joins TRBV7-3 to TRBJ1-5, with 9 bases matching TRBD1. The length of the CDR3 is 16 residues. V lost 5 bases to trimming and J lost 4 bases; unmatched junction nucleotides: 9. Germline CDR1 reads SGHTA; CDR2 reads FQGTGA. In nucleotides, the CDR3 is TGTGCCAGCAGCCGTGTGCCGGGACAGGGTAATCAGCCCCAGCATTTT. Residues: CASSRVPGQGNQPQHF.

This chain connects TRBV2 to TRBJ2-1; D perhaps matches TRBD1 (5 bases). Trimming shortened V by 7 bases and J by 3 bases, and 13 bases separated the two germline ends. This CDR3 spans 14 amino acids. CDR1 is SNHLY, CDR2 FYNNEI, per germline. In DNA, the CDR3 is TGTGCCAGCAAAAAAGGGGTAATCTACAATGAGCAGTTCTTC. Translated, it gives CASKKGVIYNEQFF.

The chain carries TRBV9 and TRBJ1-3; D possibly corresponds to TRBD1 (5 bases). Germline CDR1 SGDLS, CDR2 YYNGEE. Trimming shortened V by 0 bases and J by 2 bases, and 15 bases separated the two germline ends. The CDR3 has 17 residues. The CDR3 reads CASSVVGQGSPGNTIYF. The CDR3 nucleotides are TGTGCCAGCAGCGTAGTGGGGCAGGGATCGCCTGGAAACACCATATATTTT.

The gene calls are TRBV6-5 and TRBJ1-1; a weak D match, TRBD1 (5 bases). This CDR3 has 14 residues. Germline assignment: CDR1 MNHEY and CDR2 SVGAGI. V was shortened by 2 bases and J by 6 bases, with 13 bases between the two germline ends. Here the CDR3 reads CASSYRGVGAEAFF. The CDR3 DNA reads TGTGCCAGCAGTTACAGAGGGGTAGGGGCTGAAGCTTTCTTT.

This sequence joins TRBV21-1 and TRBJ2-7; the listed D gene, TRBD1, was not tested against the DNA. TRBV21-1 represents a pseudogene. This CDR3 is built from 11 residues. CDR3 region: CASSPSYEQYV. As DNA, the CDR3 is TGTGCCAGCAGCCCCAGCTACGAGCAGTACGTC.

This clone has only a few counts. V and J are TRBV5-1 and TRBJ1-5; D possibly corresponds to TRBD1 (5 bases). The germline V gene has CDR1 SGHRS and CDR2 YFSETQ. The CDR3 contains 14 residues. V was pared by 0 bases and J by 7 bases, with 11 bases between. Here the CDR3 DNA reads TGCGCCAGCAGCTTGGAGGGGCTCGGGCAGCCCCAGCATTTT. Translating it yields CASSLEGLGQPQHF.

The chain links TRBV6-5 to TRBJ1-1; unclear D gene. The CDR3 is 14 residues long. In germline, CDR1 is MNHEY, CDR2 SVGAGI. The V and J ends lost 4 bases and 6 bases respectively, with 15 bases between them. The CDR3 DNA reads TGTGCCAGCAGTTCGGCCCGGGGTGCGGCTGAAGCTTTCTTT. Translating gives CASSSARGAAEAFF.

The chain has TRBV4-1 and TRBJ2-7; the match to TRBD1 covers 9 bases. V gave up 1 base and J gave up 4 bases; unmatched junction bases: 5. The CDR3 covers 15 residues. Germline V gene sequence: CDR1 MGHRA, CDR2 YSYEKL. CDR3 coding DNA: TGCGCCAGCAGCCAAGGTCGGGGACAGGGTTACGAGCAGTACTTC. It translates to CASSQGRGQGYEQYF.

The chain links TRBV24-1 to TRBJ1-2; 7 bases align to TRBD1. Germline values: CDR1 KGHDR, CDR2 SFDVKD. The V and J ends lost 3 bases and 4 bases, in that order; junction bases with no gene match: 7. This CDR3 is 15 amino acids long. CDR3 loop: CATSDPTGQIYGYTF. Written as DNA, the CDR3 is TGTGCCACCAGTGATCCAACGGGACAGATCTATGGCTACACCTTC.

In nucleotides, the CDR3 is TGTGCCAGCAGCTTATCGCAGGGGAATCAGCCCCAGCATTTT. Its protein product is CASSLSQGNQPQHF. The chain joins TRBV7-9 to TRBJ1-5; D perhaps matches TRBD1 (6 bases). V lost 2 bases and J 4 bases, leaving 9 bases between the germline ends. Germline V gives CDR1 SEHNR, CDR2 FQNEAQ (reference sequence). The CDR3 has 14 residues.

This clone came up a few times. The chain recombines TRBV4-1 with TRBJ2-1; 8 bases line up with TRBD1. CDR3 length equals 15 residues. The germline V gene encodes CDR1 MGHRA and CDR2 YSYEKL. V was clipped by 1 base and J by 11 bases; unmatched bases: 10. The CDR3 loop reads CASSQVAAGGGKQFF. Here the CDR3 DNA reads TGCGCCAGCAGCCAAGTAGCTGCAGGGGGCGGTAAGCAGTTCTTC.

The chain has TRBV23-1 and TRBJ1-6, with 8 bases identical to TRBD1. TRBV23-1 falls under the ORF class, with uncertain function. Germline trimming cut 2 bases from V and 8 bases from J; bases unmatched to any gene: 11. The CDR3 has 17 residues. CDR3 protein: CASSQKPGDRSYSPLHF. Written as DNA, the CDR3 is TGCGCCAGCAGTCAAAAACCCGGGGACAGGAGTTATTCACCCCTCCACTTT.

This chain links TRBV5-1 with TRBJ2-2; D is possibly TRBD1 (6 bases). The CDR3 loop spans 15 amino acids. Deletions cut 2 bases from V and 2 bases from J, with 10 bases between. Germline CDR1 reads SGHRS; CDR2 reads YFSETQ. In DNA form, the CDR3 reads TGCGCCAGCAGCTTAAGACAGGACAACACCGGGGAGCTGTTTTTT. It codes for CASSLRQDNTGELFF.

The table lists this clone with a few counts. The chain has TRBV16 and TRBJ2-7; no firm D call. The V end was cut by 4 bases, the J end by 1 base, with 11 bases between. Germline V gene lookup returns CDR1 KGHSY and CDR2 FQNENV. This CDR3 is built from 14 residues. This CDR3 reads CASSPQQQSYEQYF. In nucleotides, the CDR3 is TGTGCCAGCAGCCCACAACAACAGTCCTACGAGCAGTACTTC.

CDR3 coding DNA: TGTGCCAGCTCACCAGAGGGGGGCGCGGGCTATGGCTACACCTTC. Its translation: CASSPEGGAGYGYTF. This chain connects TRBV18 to TRBJ1-2; weak D call: TRBD1 (6 bases). CDR1 KGHSH and CDR2 LQKENI come from the germline V gene. The V end lost 2 bases, the J end lost 4 bases, and 14 bases lay between the germline ends. The CDR3 spans 15 residues. The full variable domain, its missing parts supplied by reference TRBV18 and TRBJ1-2, is NAGVMQNPRHLVRRRGQEARLRCSPMKGHSHVYWYRQLPEEGLKFMVYLQKENIIDESGMPKERFSAEFPKEGPSILRIQQVVRGDSAAYFCASSPEGGAGYGYTFGSGTRLTVV.

The CDR3 nucleotides read TGTGCCAGTAGTTTTAGCGGGGGGGGCACAGATACGCAGTATTTT. Translated: CASSFSGGGTDTQYF. The chain combines TRBV19 with TRBJ2-3, with 11 bases identical to TRBD2. CDR1 and CDR2 from the germline V gene are LNHDA and SQIVND (reference sequence). V dropped 5 bases and J dropped 1; count of bases not matched to a gene: 2. This CDR3 has 15 amino acids.

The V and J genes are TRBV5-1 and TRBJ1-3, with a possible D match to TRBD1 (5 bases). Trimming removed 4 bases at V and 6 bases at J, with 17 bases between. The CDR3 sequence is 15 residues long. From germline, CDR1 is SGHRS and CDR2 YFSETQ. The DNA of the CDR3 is TGCGCCAGCAGCCCCGGCCAGGGAGAGAAAAACACCATATATTTT. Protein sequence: CASSPGQGEKNTIYF.

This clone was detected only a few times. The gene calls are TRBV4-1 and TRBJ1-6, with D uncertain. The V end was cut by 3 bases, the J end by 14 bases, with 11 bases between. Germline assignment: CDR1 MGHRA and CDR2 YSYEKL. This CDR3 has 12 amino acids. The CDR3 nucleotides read TGCGCCAGCAGCCAGACGGGCCTCACCCTCCACTTT. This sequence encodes CASSQTGLTLHF.

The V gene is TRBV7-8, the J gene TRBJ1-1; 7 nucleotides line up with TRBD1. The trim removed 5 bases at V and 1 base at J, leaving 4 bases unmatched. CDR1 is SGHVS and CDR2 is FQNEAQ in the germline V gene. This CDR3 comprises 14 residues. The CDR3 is CASSPRTGNTEAFF. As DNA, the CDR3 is TGTGCCAGCAGCCCTCGGACAGGGAACACTGAAGCTTTCTTT.

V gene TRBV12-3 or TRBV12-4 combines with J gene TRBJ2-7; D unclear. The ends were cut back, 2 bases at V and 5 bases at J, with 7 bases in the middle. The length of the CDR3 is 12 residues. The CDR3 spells CASSLTHDEQYF. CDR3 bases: TGTGCCAGCAGTTTAACACACGACGAGCAGTACTTC.